These T cell receptor beta chains were read from a single sample in a study of shared clonotypes between healthy human individuals. The protocol was immunoSEQ multiplex PCR, while the TCRdb copy is restricted to in-frame clones and leaves out a portion. This sample has a few million clones, with approximately 94% found just once. Sequenced sample: naive CD4+ T cells sorted from blood. Receptors were obtained from a young man in good health. Both conserved end residues are part of each CDR3. Fields, in order: J gene, D gene, clone size, CDR3 length, V gene, CDR3 protein, CDR3 DNA. D genes are given only for firm matches. Clone size, where shown, is once, few, many, or a class for clones that have expanded.

TRBJ1-6 | TRBD1 | NA | 19 | TRBV5-1 | CASSRGTGKESAYNSPLHF | TGCGCCAGCAGCCGCGGGACAGGGAAGGAAAGCGCCTATAATTCACCCCTCCACTTT
TRBJ2-7 | NA | NA | 15 | TRBV19 | CASSTDSVAAYEQYF | TGTGCCAGTAGTACCGACAGCGTTGCCGCCTACGAGCAGTACTTC
TRBJ1-3 | NA | NA | 15 | TRBV6-6 | CASSLREGPGNTIYF | TGTGCCAGCAGTTTGAGGGAAGGGCCCGGAAACACCATATATTTT
TRBJ2-7 | TRBD2 | once | 14 | TRBV12-5 | CASGTSGRRYEQYF | TGTGCTAGTGGGACTAGCGGGAGAAGGTACGAGCAGTACTTC
TRBJ2-3 | NA | NA | 18 | TRBV7-9 | CASSLAAPLAARGDTQYF | TGTGCCAGCAGCTTAGCGGCCCCCTTAGCAGCACGGGGAGATACGCAGTATTTT
TRBJ2-7 | NA | NA | 12 | TRBV28 | CASSLQGLEQYF | TGTGCCAGCAGTTTACAAGGGCTCGAGCAGTACTTC
TRBJ2-2 | NA | NA | 16 | TRBV5-1 | CASSLGRTTNTGELFF | TGCGCCAGCAGCTTGGGGCGGACGACGAACACCGGGGAGCTGTTTTTT
TRBJ1-6 | TRBD1 | NA | 16 | TRBV9 | CASSVGPGQYNSPLHF | TGTGCCAGCAGCGTGGGCCCGGGACAGTATAATTCACCCCTCCACTTT
TRBJ2-5 | NA | once | 17 | TRBV4-1 | CASSLGGLSIPQETQYF | TGCGCCAGCAGCCTGGGCGGGTTATCCATCCCCCAAGAGACCCAGTACTTC
TRBJ1-2 | NA | NA | 13 | TRBV18 | CASSPGVIYGYTF | TGTGCCAGCTCACCCGGGGTCATCTATGGCTACACCTTC
TRBJ2-2 | NA | once | 15 | TRBV19 | CASAPGGRDTGELFF | TGTGCCAGTGCCCCGGGGGGCCGAGACACCGGGGAGCTGTTTTTT
TRBJ2-5 | TRBD2 | NA | 15 | TRBV7-7 | CASSLLAGGQETQYF | TGTGCTAGCAGCTTGCTAGCGGGGGGTCAAGAGACCCAGTACTTC
TRBJ2-2 | NA | NA | 15 | TRBV11-3 | CASSLTGTTTGELFF | TGTGCCAGCAGTCTAACCGGGACCACCACCGGGGAGCTGTTTTTT
TRBJ1-4 | NA | once | 12 | TRBV7-6 | CASSLDGEKLFF | TGTGCCAGCAGCCTTGACGGAGAAAAACTGTTTTTT
TRBJ2-2 | TRBD2 | NA | 17 | TRBV5-5 | CASSLRLAGGNTGELFF | TGTGCCAGCAGTCTACGCCTAGCGGGAGGAAACACCGGGGAGCTGTTTTTT
TRBJ1-6 | TRBD1 | NA | 14 | TRBV15 | CATSRGQTNSPLHF | TGTGCCACCAGCAGGGGACAGACCAATTCACCCCTCCACTTT